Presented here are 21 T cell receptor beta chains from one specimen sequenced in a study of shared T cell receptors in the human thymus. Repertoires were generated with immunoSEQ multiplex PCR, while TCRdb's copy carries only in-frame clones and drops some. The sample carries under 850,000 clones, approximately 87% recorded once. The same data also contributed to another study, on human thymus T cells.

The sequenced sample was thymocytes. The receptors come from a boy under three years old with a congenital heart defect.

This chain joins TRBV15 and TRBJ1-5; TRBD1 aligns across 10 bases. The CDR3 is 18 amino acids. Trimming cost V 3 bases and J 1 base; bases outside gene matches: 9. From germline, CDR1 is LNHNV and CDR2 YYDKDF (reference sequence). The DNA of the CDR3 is TGTGCCACCAGCAGGCCCCCGGGACAGGGGTACAGCAATCAGCCCCAGCATTTT. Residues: CATSRPPGQGYSNQPQHF.

The CDR3 loop is CASGLVLAGSGEQFF. CDR3 bases: TGTGCTAGTGGTTTGGTACTAGCGGGAAGCGGTGAGCAGTTCTTC. The genes are TRBV12-5 and TRBJ2-1, with 10 bases aligning to TRBD2. The trim removed 0 bases at V and 9 bases at J, leaving 5 bases unmatched. The CDR3 runs 15 residues. The germline CDR1 and CDR2 sequences are LGHNT and FRNRAP.

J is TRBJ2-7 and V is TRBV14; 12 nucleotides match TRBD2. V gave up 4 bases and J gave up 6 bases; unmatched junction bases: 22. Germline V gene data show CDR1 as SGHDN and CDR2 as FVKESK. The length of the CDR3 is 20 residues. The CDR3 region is CASSPEKASGRARARCEQYF. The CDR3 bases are TGTGCCAGCAGCCCCGAAAAGGCTAGCGGGAGGGCCCGTGCGCGATGCGAGCAGTACTTC.

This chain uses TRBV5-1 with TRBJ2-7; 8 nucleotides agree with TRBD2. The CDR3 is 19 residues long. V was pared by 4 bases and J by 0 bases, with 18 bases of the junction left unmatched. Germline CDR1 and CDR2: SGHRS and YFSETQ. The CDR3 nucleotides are TGCGCCAGCAGCATCTATCGCTCGCGGGAGGCTTCTCGCTCCTACGAGCAGTACTTC. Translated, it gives CASSIYRSREASRSYEQYF. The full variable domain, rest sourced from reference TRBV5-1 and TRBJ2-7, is KAGVTQTPRYLIKTRGQQVTLSCSPISGHRSVSWYQQTPGQGLQFLFEYFSETQRNKGNFPGRFSGRQFSNSRSEMNVSTLELGDSALYLCASSIYRSREASRSYEQYFGPGTRLTVT.

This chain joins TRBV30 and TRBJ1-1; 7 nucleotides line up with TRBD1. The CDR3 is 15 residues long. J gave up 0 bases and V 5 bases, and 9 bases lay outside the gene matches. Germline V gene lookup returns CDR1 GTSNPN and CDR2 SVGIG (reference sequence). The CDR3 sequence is CAWGKEGAMNTEAFF. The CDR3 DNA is TGTGCCTGGGGTAAGGAGGGGGCTATGAACACTGAAGCTTTCTTT.

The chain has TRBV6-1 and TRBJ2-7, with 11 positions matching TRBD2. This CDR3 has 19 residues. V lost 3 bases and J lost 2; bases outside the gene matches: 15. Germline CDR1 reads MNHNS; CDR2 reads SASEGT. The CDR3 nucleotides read TGTGCCAGCAGTGACCACTTAGCGGGAGGGCCAAGGCTCACCTACGAGCAGTACTTC. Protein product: CASSDHLAGGPRLTYEQYF.

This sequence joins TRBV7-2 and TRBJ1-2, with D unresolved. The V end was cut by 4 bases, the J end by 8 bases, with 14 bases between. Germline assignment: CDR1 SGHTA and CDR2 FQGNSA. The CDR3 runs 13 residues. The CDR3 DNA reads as TGTGCCAGCAGCTCCCCTATTAGAGAGGGCTACACCTTC. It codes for CASSSPIREGYTF.

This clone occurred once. CDR3 DNA: TGTGCCAGCAGCCCACTAGGAACGCCCTCGTCCCTTAATGAGCAGTTCTTC. As protein: CASSPLGTPSSLNEQFF. The chain recombines TRBV27 with TRBJ2-1, with D possibly matching TRBD2 (5 bases). Germline V lookup: CDR1 MNHEY, CDR2 SMNVEV (reference sequence). This CDR3 is 17 amino acids long. Trimming took 6 bases from V and 7 from J, leaving 25 bases between them.

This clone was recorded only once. CDR3 nucleotides: TGCAGTACAAGGGCCCCCGGGGAGGGCTACACCTTC. It yields the protein CSTRAPGEGYTF. V and J are TRBV29-1 and TRBJ1-2; D is undetermined. Germline V gene lookup returns CDR1 SQVTM and CDR2 ANQGSEA. This CDR3 is 12 amino acids long.

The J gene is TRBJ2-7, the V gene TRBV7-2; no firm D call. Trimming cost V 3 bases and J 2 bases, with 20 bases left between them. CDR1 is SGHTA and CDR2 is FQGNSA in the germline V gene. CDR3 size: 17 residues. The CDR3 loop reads CASSFRLRLASTYEQYF. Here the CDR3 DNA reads TGTGCCAGCAGCTTTAGACTGCGACTGGCGTCAACCTACGAGCAGTACTTC.

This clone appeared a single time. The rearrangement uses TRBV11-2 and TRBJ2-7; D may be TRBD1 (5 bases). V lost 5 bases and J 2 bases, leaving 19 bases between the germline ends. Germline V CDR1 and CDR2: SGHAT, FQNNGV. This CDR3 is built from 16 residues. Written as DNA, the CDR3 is TGTGCCAGCAGCCTCTCCGCAGGGTTTGGACCCTACGAGCAGTACTTC. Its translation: CASSLSAGFGPYEQYF.

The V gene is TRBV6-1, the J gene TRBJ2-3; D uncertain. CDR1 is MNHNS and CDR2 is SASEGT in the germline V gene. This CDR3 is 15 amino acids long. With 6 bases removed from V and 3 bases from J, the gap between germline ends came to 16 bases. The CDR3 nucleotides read TGTGCCAGCAGGTACCCTGGTAGTGGTACAGATACGCAGTATTTT. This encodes CASRYPGSGTDTQYF.

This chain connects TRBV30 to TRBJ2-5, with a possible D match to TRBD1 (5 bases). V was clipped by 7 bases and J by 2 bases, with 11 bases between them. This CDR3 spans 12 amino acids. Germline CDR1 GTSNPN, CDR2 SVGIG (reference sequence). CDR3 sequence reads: CASAGLQETQYF. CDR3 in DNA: TGTGCCTCCGCAGGGTTACAAGAGACCCAGTACTTC.

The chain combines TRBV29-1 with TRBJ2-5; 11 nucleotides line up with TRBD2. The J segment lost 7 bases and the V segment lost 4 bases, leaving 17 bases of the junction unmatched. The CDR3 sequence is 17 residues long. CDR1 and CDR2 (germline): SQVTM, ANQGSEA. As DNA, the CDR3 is TGCAGCGTTGGTCGCAGGGGTACTAGCGGGAGCCGATGGACCCAGTACTTC. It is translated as CSVGRRGTSGSRWTQYF.

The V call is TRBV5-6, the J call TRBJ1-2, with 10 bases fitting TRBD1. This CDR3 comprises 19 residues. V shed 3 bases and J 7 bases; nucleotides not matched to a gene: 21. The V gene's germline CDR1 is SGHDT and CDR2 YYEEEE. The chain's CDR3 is CASSSGQGFVGTGFGGYTF. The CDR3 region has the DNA TGTGCCAGCAGCTCGGGACAGGGGTTTGTGGGGACAGGGTTTGGTGGCTACACCTTC.

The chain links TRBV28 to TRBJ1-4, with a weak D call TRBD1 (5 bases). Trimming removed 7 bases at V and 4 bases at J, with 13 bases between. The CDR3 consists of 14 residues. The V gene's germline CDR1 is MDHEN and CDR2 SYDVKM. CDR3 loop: CASTEEGNNEKLFF. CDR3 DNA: TGTGCCAGCACCGAGGAGGGGAATAATGAAAAACTGTTTTTT.

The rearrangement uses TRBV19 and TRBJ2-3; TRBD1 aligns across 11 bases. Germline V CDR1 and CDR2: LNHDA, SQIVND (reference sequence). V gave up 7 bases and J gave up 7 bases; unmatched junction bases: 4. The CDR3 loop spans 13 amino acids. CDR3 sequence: CASKDRGHYTQYF. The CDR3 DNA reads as TGTGCCAGTAAGGACAGGGGGCATTATACGCAGTATTTT.

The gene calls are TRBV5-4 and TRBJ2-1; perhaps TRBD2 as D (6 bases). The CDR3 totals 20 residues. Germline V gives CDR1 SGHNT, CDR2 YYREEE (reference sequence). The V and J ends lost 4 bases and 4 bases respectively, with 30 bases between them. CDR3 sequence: CASSALALRRNPGVYNEQFF. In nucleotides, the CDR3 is TGTGCCAGCAGCGCCTTAGCGCTCCGCAGAAATCCGGGAGTTTACAATGAGCAGTTCTTC.

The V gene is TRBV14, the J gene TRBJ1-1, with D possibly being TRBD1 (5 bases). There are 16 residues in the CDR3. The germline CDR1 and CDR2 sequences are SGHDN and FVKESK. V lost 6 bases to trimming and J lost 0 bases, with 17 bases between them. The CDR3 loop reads CASSPRGLPMNTEAFF. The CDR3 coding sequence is TGTGCCAGCAGTCCCCGGGGACTCCCCATGAACACTGAAGCTTTCTTT.

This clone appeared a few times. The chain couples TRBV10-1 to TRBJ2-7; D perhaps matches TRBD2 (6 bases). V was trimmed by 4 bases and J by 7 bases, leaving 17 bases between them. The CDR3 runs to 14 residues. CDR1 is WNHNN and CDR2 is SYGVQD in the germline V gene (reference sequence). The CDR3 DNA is TGCGCCAGCAGTGGGACGGGGGTTTCGGGGGAGCAGTACTTC. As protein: CASSGTGVSGEQYF.

DNA of the CDR3: TGTGCCAGCAGCCTCGGACAGGGCTTTAACTATGGCTACACCTTC. It is translated as CASSLGQGFNYGYTF. This chain links TRBV6-6 with TRBJ1-2, with 8 bases fitting TRBD1. Germline V CDR1 and CDR2: MNHNY, SVGAGI (reference sequence). The ends lost 6 bases at V and 1 base at J; junction bases unmatched: 7. CDR3 length: 15 residues.